Each of the 11 T cell receptor beta chains below was sequenced from the same sample in a study of T-cell reconstitution after alpha-beta-depleted transplantation in children. This sample's TCRbeta library carried unique molecular identifier barcodes. TCRdb used MiXCR to reprocess the PCR reads, holding one entry per CDR3 protein. The sample contains about 160,000 distinct CDR3 sequences, around 10% of which appear only once. Sequences were derived from PBMCs, sampled before TCRalphabeta/CD19-depleted stem cell transplant. The origin of the receptors is a boy aged 2-9 years with acute myeloid leukemia, due to receive a stem cell transplant.

This clonotype was found many times. This chain links TRBV7-8 with TRBJ2-5, with 13 bases lining up with TRBD2. The CDR3 runs 17 residues. Trimming took 5 bases from V and 4 from J; bases not matched to a gene: 10. Germline CDR1 and CDR2: SGHVS and FQNEAQ. In DNA form, the CDR3 reads TGTGCCAGCAGCAAAGGCCCACTAGCGGGGGGGCGAGAGACCCAGTACTTC. Its protein product is CASSKGPLAGGRETQYF.

This clonotype has a count of ten or more. The chain is built from TRBV2 and TRBJ2-3; 12 positions match TRBD2. CDR1 is SNHLY, CDR2 FYNNEI, per germline. V was clipped by 5 bases and J by 4 bases; unmatched bases: 13. The CDR3 runs 18 residues. The CDR3 spells CASSSFYRLAGAPDTQYF. The CDR3 DNA follows: TGTGCCAGCAGTTCATTCTATCGACTAGCGGGGGCCCCAGATACGCAGTATTTT.

The sample holds many counts of this clonotype. V is TRBV5-5 and J is TRBJ1-5; a possible D gene is TRBD1 (6 bases). Germline lookup yields CDR1 SGHKS and CDR2 YYEKEE (reference sequence). This CDR3 has 15 residues. Deletions cut 3 bases from V and 5 bases from J, with 15 bases between. Written as DNA, the CDR3 is TGTGCCAGCAGCTCCCGGGACACAGGACATCAGCCCCAGCATTTT. It is translated as CASSSRDTGHQPQHF.

In regard to this clonotype: This clone may be a read error of a much larger clone one base away. The chain links TRBV25-1 to TRBJ2-5; 11 bases are a match to TRBD1. Germline V gene lookup returns CDR1 MGHDK and CDR2 SYGVNS. V gave up 8 bases and J gave up 3 bases; unmatched junction bases: 8. The CDR3 has 15 amino acids. The CDR3 region has the DNA TGTGCCAGCGGTCCGGGACAGGGGGTTGAAGAGACCCAGTACTTC. As protein: CASGPGQGVEETQYF.

Many counts were recorded for this clonotype. The chain combines TRBV6-1 with TRBJ2-5, with D unresolved. Germline CDR1 and CDR2: MNHNS and SASEGT. V lost 3 bases and J 4 bases, leaving 12 bases between the germline ends. This CDR3 has 14 residues. The DNA for the CDR3 is TGTGCCAGCAGTGACGGCGCTAGTGGAGAGACCCAGTACTTC. As protein: CASSDGASGETQYF.

The sample holds many counts of this clonotype. The chain recombines TRBV7-9 with TRBJ2-1; TRBD2 matches 15 bases. Germline V CDR1 and CDR2: SEHNR, FQNEAQ (reference sequence). V shed 5 bases, J shed 13 bases, and the junction held 9 bases outside the gene matches. This CDR3 comprises 15 residues. The CDR3 loop is CASSPGLAGGSPQFF. In nucleotides, the CDR3 is TGTGCCAGCAGCCCGGGACTAGCGGGGGGCTCCCCACAGTTCTTC.

This clonotype was found many times. This chain links TRBV27 with TRBJ2-7; 11 bases match TRBD2. This CDR3 contains 15 residues. Germline CDR1 is MNHEY and CDR2 is SMNVEV (reference sequence). J gave up 1 base and V 7 bases, and 6 bases lay outside the gene matches. The CDR3: CASTSGTSGSYEQYF. For the CDR3, the DNA is TGTGCCAGCACCTCCGGGACTAGCGGATCCTACGAGCAGTACTTC.

This chain links TRBV24-1 with TRBJ2-5, with TRBD2 as a possible D gene (5 bases). The length of the CDR3 is 13 residues. The V end lost 9 bases, the J end lost 3 bases, and 13 bases lay between the germline ends. The V gene's germline CDR1 is KGHDR and CDR2 SFDVKD. The CDR3 protein is CATAGRGKETQYF. The CDR3 DNA reads TGTGCCACCGCTGGGAGAGGGAAAGAGACCCAGTACTTC.

In its sample, this clonotype was seen once. A much larger clone lies a single base off, so this may be a read error. The chain is built from TRBV3-1 and TRBJ2-1; no reliable D call. This CDR3 comprises 16 residues. Germline assignment: CDR1 LGHDT and CDR2 YNNKEL (reference sequence). CDR3 loop: CASSQPATRPYNEQLF. The CDR3 nucleotides read TGTGCCAGCAGCCAACCCGCAACCCGTCCATACAATGAGCAGCTCTTC.

This clonotype was detected many times. The chain couples TRBV25-1 to TRBJ1-6, with D unclear. Germline CDR1 is MGHDK and CDR2 is SYGVNS. The CDR3 spans 16 residues. The V end was cut by 1 base, the J end by 0 bases, with 7 bases between. CDR3 sequence (DNA): TGTGCCAGCAGTGAATTGAGGGTCTCCTATAATTCACCCCTCCACTTT. Encoded protein: CASSELRVSYNSPLHF.

This clonotype occurred a few times. CDR3 sequence: CASSQDSGYEQYF. CDR3 bases: TGTGCCAGCAGCCAAGATTCCGGGTACGAGCAGTACTTC. The chain uses TRBV3-1 and TRBJ2-7; unclear D gene. V gave up 0 bases and J gave up 4 bases, with 7 bases separating them. Germline CDR1 LGHDT, CDR2 YNNKEL (reference sequence). This CDR3 spans 13 amino acids.